The rows below give T cell receptor beta chains drawn from one sample of a study of blood T cells in healthy people across ages. TCRdb reanalysed the 5' RACE reads using MiXCR and keeps one entry per CDR3 protein. The sample consists of some 700,000 distinct CDR3 sequences, roughly 20% of them appearing once. Sequences were obtained from blood. The receptors were sampled from a man aged 70 or older in good health. The CDR3 runs from the conserved cysteine through the conserved F or W. D genes are given only for firm matches. Some rows mark clone size as missing; the rest say once, few, many or name a class of expanded clone.

j_call,clone_size,v_call,d_call,cdr3_aa,cdr3_nt
TRBJ1-5,few,TRBV6-2/TRBV6-3,NA,CASSYDRNSNQPQHF,TGTGCCAGCAGTTATGACAGGAATAGCAATCAGCCCCAGCATTTT
TRBJ2-7,few,TRBV2,NA,CASHGGALLSEQYF,TGTGCCAGCCATGGGGGGGCCCTCTTGTCCGAGCAGTACTTC
TRBJ2-3,NA,TRBV5-1,NA,CASSLEIDTQYF,TGCGCCAGCAGCTTGGAAATCGATACGCAGTATTTT
TRBJ1-2,few,TRBV3-1,TRBD1,CASSLLDRVDGYTF,TGTGCCAGCAGCCTCCTGGACAGGGTTGATGGCTACACCTTC
TRBJ2-7,NA,TRBV24-1,TRBD1,CATSDPGQPYEQYF,TGTGCCACCAGTGACCCGGGACAGCCCTACGAGCAGTACTTC
TRBJ1-2,few,TRBV27,NA,CASSPNPIAPYGYTF,TGTGCCAGCAGTCCCAACCCTATCGCTCCCTATGGCTACACCTTC
TRBJ2-1,few,TRBV5-6,TRBD1,CASSLFDRGYNEQFF,TGTGCCAGCAGCTTGTTCGACAGGGGATACAATGAGCAGTTCTTC
TRBJ2-5,many,TRBV24-1,NA,CATSDPRGGIETQYF,TGTGCCACCAGTGATCCACGAGGGGGTATCGAGACCCAGTACTTC
TRBJ1-4,NA,TRBV12-3/TRBV12-4,NA,CASTGGNRVGENEKLFF,TGTGCCAGCACCGGGGGTAACAGGGTTGGGGAAAATGAAAAACTGTTTTTT
TRBJ2-1,NA,TRBV5-1,NA,CASSLEGVENEQFF,TGCGCCAGCAGCTTAGAAGGGGTTGAAAATGAGCAGTTCTTC
TRBJ1-2,few,TRBV11-2,NA,CASSPRWDFGYTF,TGTGCCAGCAGCCCGCGGTGGGACTTTGGCTACACCTTC
TRBJ2-4,few,TRBV7-2,NA,CASSLALAEPKNIQYF,TGTGCCAGCAGCTTAGCGCTAGCCGAGCCCAAAAACATTCAGTACTTC
TRBJ2-1,few,TRBV11-3,NA,CAGSFSYEQFF,TGTGCCGGCAGCTTCTCCTATGAGCAGTTCTTC
TRBJ2-5,NA,TRBV7-8,TRBD1,CASSLVVNRGRETQYF,TGTGCCAGCAGCTTAGTGGTGAACAGGGGGAGAGAGACCCAGTACTTC
TRBJ2-3,few,TRBV11-3,NA,CASSSHQGDTQYF,TGTGCCAGCAGCTCACATCAGGGGGATACGCAGTATTTT
TRBJ2-5,NA,TRBV5-4,NA,CASSGADRSETQYF,TGTGCCAGCAGCGGGGCGGACCGGTCCGAGACCCAGTACTTC
TRBJ2-2,few,TRBV6-2/TRBV6-3,TRBD1,CASSRPQGASTGELFF,TGTGCCAGCAGCCGCCCACAGGGGGCGAGCACCGGGGAGCTGTTTTTT
TRBJ1-6,few,TRBV2,NA,CASSGDGGGYSPLHF,TGTGCCAGCAGCGGGGACGGAGGCGGGTATTCACCCCTCCACTTT
TRBJ2-7,few,TRBV7-2,NA,CASSLVNYEQYF,TGTGCCAGCAGCTTAGTAAACTACGAGCAGTACTTC
TRBJ1-5,many,TRBV12-3/TRBV12-4,TRBD1,CASRGTGDQPQHF,TGTGCCAGCAGGGGGACAGGGGATCAGCCCCAGCATTTT
TRBJ2-1,NA,TRBV5-1,NA,CASSQFSGTGMYNEQFF,TGCGCCAGCAGCCAGTTTTCCGGGACCGGGATGTACAATGAGCAGTTCTTC
TRBJ1-1,NA,TRBV20-1,NA,CRARNRRGNAEAFF,TGCAGAGCTAGGAATCGTCGGGGGAACGCTGAAGCTTTCTTT
TRBJ2-1,NA,TRBV7-9,NA,CASSTVGNEQFF,TGTGCCAGCAGCACCGTAGGCAATGAGCAGTTCTTC
TRBJ2-3,few,TRBV20-1,NA,CSVGQTDTDTQYF,TGCAGTGTGGGTCAGACAGACACAGATACGCAGTATTTT
TRBJ2-1,NA,TRBV9,TRBD2,CASSPPTISGGADEQFF,TGTGCCAGCAGTCCTCCGACTATTAGCGGGGGGGCAGATGAGCAGTTCTTC
TRBJ2-3,few,TRBV7-6,NA,CASSLGPPRWGTSTDTQYF,TGTGCCAGCAGCTTAGGCCCCCCCCGGTGGGGGACGTCCACAGATACGCAGTATTTT
TRBJ2-5,NA,TRBV12-3/TRBV12-4,NA,CASSLAGIDQETQYF,TGTGCCAGCAGTTTAGCGGGAATCGATCAAGAGACCCAGTACTTC
TRBJ2-5,NA,TRBV24-1,TRBD1,CATQDRLETQYF,TGTGCCACCCAGGACAGGTTGGAGACCCAGTACTTC